The T cell receptor (beta chain) described here comes from a study of blood T cell repertoires in COVID-19. With 5 bases removed from V and 6 bases from J, the gap between germline ends came to 16 bases. This CDR3 contains 14 residues. Germline lookup yields CDR1 LGHNA and CDR2 YSLEER. Clones were sequenced by immunoSEQ multiplex PCR, and TCRdb holds only the in-frame ones, with some missing. The sample has around 230,000 clones, 82% seen once. Ages ranged from about 18 to 90 years, with residence in about two dozen US areas. Recovery among Cohort 3 donors was established by two negative PCRs, clearance, or symptom resolution.

Input material: PBMCs or T cells enriched from blood (not recorded which). This chain uses TRBV4-3 with TRBJ1-2, with D maybe TRBD1 (5 bases). The receptor was derived from a man aged 35 to 55 who had recovered from COVID-19. The CDR3: CASSAESPRDGYTF. CDR3 nucleotide sequence: TGCGCCAGCAGCGCCGAGAGCCCCAGGGATGGCTACACCTTC.